This TCR beta chain stems from a study of CD8 T cells in Susac syndrome. An amount of RNA that ranged from about 0.45 to 1 ug was reverse transcribed with random hexamers. A single record per CDR3 protein comes from TCRdb applying MiXCR to the immunoSEQ multiplex PCR reads. The table has about 110,000 distinct CDR3 sequences, roughly 96% seen once. The CDR3 runs 15 residues. In germline, CDR1 is SGHRS, CDR2 YFSETQ. V was clipped by 0 bases and J by 7 bases; unmatched bases: 9. The origin of this receptor is a human donor in good health. The chain links TRBV5-1 to TRBJ2-5; TRBD1 aligns across 7 bases. Sequencing was done on a sample of CD4+ T cells from PBMCs. Here the CDR3 reads CASSLEGQHEGTQYF. For the CDR3, the DNA is TGCGCCAGCAGCTTGGAGGGACAGCATGAGGGGACCCAGTACTTC.